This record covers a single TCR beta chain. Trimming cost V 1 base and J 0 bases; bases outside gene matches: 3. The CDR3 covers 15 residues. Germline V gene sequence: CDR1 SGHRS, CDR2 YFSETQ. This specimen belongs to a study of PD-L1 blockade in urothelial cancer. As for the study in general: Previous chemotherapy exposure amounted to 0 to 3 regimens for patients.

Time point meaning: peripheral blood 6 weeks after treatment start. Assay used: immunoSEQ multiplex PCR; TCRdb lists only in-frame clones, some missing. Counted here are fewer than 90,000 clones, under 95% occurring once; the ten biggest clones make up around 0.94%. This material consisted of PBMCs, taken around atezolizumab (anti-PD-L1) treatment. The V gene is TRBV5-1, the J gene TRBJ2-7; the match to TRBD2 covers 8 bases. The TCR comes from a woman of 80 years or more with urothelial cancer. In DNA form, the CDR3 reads TGCGCCAGCAGCTTGCATAGCGGGGCCTCCTACGAGCAGTACTTC. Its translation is CASSLHSGASYEQYF.